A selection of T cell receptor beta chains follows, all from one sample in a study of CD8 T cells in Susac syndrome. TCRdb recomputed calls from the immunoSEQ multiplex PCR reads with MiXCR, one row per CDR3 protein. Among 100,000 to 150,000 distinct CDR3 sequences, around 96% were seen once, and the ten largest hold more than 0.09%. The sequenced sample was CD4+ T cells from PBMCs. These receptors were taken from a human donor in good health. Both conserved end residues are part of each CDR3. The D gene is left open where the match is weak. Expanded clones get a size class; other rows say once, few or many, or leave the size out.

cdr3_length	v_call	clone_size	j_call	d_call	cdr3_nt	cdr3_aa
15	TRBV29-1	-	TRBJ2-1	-	TGCAGCGTTGAAACTTCGCCCATAGGATACAATGAGCAGTTCTTC	CSVETSPIGYNEQFF
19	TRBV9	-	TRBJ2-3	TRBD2	TGTGCCAGCAGCGTCGAGCTAGCGGGAGAGGAGAGATTCTTGGATACGCAGTATTTT	CASSVELAGEERFLDTQYF
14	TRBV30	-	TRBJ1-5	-	TGTGCCTGGAAGGTGGCGGGAGCTAATCAGCCCCAGCATTTT	CAWKVAGANQPQHF
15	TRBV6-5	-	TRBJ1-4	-	TGTGCCAGCAGTTCCTTCCTTTCGACTTATGAAAAACTGTTTTTT	CASSSFLSTYEKLFF
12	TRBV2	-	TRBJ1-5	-	TGTGCCAGCAGAATAGACGGGCAGCCCCAGCATTTT	CASRIDGQPQHF
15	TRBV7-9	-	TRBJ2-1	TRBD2	TGTGCCAGCATCCGTAGCGGGAGTTCCTACAATGAGCAGTTCTTC	CASIRSGSSYNEQFF
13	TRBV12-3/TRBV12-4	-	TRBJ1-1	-	TGTGCCAGCAGTCCCAATATGGGGACTGAAGCTTTCTTT	CASSPNMGTEAFF
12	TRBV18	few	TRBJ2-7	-	TGTGCCAGCTCACTCGAGTCCTACGAGCAGTACTTC	CASSLESYEQYF
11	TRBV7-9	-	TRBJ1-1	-	TGTGCCAGCAGCTCCCGGGAAGAAGCTTTCTTT	CASSSREEAFF
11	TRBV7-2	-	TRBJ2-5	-	TGTGCCAGCAGCCGTGGCGGGACCCAGTACTTC	CASSRGGTQYF
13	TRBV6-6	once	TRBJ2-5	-	TGTGCCAGCATTGAGGGGGTGTGGGAGACCCAGTACTTC	CASIEGVWETQYF
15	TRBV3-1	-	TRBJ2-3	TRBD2	TGTGCCAGCAGCCAAAGCGGGAGCGGGCCAGATACGCAGTATTTT	CASSQSGSGPDTQYF
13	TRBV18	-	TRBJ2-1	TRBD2	TGTGCCAGCTCACCCGGGGGGGTCAATGAGCAGTTCTTC	CASSPGGVNEQFF
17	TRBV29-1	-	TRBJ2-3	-	TGCAGCGTTGAAATGGGCCGACAGTTCTTGAGCACAGATACGCAGTATTTT	CSVEMGRQFLSTDTQYF
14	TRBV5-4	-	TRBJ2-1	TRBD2	TGTGCCAGCAGCAAGGGACTAGCGGACAATGAGCAGTTCTTC	CASSKGLADNEQFF
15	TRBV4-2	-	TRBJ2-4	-	TGTGCCAGCAGCCAAGAGCCGGGGCGTTCGAACATTCAGTACTTC	CASSQEPGRSNIQYF
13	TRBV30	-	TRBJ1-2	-	TGTGCCTGGAAGAGAAACGGAGGAGAGGGCTACACCTTC	CAWKRNGGEGYTF
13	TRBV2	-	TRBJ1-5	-	TGTGCCAGCGGTGCCACCTTCAATCAGCCCCAGCATTTT	CASGATFNQPQHF
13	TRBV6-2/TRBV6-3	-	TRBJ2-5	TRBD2	TGTGCCAGCCGGCTAGCGGGATCAGAGACCCAGTACTTC	CASRLAGSETQYF
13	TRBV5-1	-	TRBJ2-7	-	TGCGCCAGCAGCTTAATAGGGGTACGCGAGCAGTACTTC	CASSLIGVREQYF
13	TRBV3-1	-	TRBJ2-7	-	TGTGCCAGCAGCCTAGCCGCTAGCCACGAGCAGTACTTC	CASSLAASHEQYF
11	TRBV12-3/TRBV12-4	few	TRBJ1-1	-	TGTGCCAGCAGCCGGGGGACTGAAGCTTTCTTT	CASSRGTEAFF
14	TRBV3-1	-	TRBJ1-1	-	TGTGCCAGCTCCCAAGCGGCCGGGAGGCCTGAAGCTTTCTTT	CASSQAAGRPEAFF
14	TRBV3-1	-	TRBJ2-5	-	TGTGCCAGCAGCCCAAGTAGTGCGGAACGGAGTGAATACTTC	CASSPSSAERSEYF
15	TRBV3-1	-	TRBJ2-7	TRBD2	TGTGCCAGCAGCCAGGGACTAGCGGGAGTAGGCGAGCAGTACTTC	CASSQGLAGVGEQYF
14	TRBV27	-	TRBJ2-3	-	TGTGCCAGCAGTTTGGGATGGGGCACAGATACGCAGTATTTT	CASSLGWGTDTQYF
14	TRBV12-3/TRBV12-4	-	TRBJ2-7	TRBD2	TGTGCCAGCACGATAGCGGGAGGGTTAAGGGAGCAGTACTTC	CASTIAGGLREQYF
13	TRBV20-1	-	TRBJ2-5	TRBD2	TGCAGTGCCCGAATTCTAGCGGGAGAGACCCAGTACTTC	CSARILAGETQYF
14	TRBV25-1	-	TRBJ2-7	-	TGTGCCAGCAGTGAGCGTAGGGGGACCTACGAGCAGTACTTC	CASSERRGTYEQYF
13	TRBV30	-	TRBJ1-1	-	TGTGCCTGGAACAGCCTAACGAACACTGAAGCTTTCTTT	CAWNSLTNTEAFF
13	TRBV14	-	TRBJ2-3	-	TGTGCCAGCAGTCTCCTTCTGACAGATACGCAGTATTTT	CASSLLLTDTQYF
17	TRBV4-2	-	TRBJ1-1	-	TGTGCCAGCAGCCAAGATCCCCTCTGGGGGGGAGGGACTGAAGCTTTCTTT	CASSQDPLWGGGTEAFF
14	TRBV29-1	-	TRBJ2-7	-	TGCAGCGTTGTTGGCTCGGGTAGCTCCTACGAGCAGTACTTC	CSVVGSGSSYEQYF
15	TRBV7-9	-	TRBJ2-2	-	TGTGCCAGCAGCTTAGAACGGGACCACACCGGGGAGCTGTTTTTT	CASSLERDHTGELFF
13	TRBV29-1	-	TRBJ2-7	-	TGCAGCGTTGAAGAGAAGGGGCCGTACGAGCAGTACTTC	CSVEEKGPYEQYF
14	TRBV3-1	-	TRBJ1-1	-	TGTGCCAGCAGCCAAGGACGTCTGAACACTGAAGCTTTCTTT	CASSQGRLNTEAFF
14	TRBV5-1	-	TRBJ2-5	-	TGCGCCAGCAGCCGAACACAGGTTCAAGAGACCCAGTACTTC	CASSRTQVQETQYF
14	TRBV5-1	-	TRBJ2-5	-	TGCGCCAGCGGGGCAGGGCAGGGTCGGGAGACCCAGTACTTC	CASGAGQGRETQYF
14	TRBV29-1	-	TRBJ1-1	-	TGCAGCGTTGGAAGATCGGACGGGAACACTGAAGCTTTCTTT	CSVGRSDGNTEAFF
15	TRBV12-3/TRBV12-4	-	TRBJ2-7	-	TGTGCCAGCAGCTGGGGCAGGGGGGGATACTACGAGCAGTACTTC	CASSWGRGGYYEQYF
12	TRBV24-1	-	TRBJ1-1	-	TGTGCCACCAGTGACTGGGACGGTGAAGCTTTCTTT	CATSDWDGEAFF
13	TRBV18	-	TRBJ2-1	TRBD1	TGTGCCAGCTCACGCGGACAGGGAAATGAGCAGTTCTTC	CASSRGQGNEQFF
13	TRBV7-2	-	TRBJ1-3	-	TGTGCCAGCAGCTTAGCCAGTGGAAACACCATATATTTT	CASSLASGNTIYF
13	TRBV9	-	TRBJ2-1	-	TGTGCCAGCAGCGTATCCGGGAGCAATGAGCAGTTCTTC	CASSVSGSNEQFF
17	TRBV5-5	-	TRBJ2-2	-	TGTGCCAGCAGCTTGGAGGGCAGCCTCGCGAACACCGGGGAGCTGTTTTTT	CASSLEGSLANTGELFF
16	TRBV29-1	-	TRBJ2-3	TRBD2	TGCAGCGTTGATCGCGGGACTACGCAACAACCGGATACGCAGTATTTT	CSVDRGTTQQPDTQYF
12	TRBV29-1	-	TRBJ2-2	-	TGCAGCGTTGTCAGGGGCGGCGGGGAGCTGTTTTTT	CSVVRGGGELFF
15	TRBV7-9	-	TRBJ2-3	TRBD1	TGTGCCAGCAGATCCAGGACAGGGGGCACAGATACGCAGTATTTT	CASRSRTGGTDTQYF
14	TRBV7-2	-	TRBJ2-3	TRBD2	TGTGCCAGCAGCTTACTAGCGGTCCGGGATACGCAGTATTTT	CASSLLAVRDTQYF
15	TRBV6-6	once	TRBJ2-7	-	TGTGCCAGCAGCCGGGGACAAGCGAGCTCCTACGAGCAGTACTTC	CASSRGQASSYEQYF
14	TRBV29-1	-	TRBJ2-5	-	TGCAGCGTGAGGAGGGGGGGTGGGCAAGAGACCCAGTACTTC	CSVRRGGGQETQYF
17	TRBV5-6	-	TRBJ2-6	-	TGTGCCAGCAGCTTATGGGTCGGCTTCTCTGGGGCCAACGTCCTGACTTTC	CASSLWVGFSGANVLTF
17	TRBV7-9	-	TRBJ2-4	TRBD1	TGTGCCAGCAGCTTAACAGGGGACCACCTTGCCAAAAACATTCAGTACTTC	CASSLTGDHLAKNIQYF
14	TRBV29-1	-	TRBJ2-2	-	TGCAGCGTTCGGGGTCAGGAGAACACCGGGGAGCTGTTTTTT	CSVRGQENTGELFF
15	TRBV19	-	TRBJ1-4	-	TGTGCCAGTAGTAGTCAGAGCATGGCTAATGAAAAACTGTTTTTT	CASSSQSMANEKLFF
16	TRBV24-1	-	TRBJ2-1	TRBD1	TGTGCCACCAGTGACCCCGGGACAGGGGCCTACAATGAGCAGTTCTTC	CATSDPGTGAYNEQFF
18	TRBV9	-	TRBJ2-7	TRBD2	TGTGCCAGCAGCGCCCAACTAGCGGGAGACGCCTTTCCCTACGAGCAGTACTTC	CASSAQLAGDAFPYEQYF